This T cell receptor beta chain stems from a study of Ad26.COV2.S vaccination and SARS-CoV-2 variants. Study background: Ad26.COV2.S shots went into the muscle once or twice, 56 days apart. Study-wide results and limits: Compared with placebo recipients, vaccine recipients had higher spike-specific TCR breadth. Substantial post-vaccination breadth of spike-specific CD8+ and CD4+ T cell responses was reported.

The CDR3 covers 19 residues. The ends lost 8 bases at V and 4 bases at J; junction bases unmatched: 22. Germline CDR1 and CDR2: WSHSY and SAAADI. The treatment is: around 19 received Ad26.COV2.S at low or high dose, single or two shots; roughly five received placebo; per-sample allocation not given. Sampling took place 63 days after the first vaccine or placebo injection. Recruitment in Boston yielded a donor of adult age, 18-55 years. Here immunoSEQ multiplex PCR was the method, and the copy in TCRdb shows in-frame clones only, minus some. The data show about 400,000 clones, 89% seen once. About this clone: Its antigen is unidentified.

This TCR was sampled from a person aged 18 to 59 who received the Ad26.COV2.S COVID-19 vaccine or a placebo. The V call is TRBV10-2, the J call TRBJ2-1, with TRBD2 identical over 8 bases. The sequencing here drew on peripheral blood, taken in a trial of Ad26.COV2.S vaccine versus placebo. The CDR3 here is CASFGVRREAWGVYNEQFF. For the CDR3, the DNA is TGCGCCAGCTTTGGGGTGAGGCGGGAGGCGTGGGGGGTATACAATGAGCAGTTCTTC.